The TCR beta chain under discussion was sequenced for a study of cytomegalovirus exposure and HLA in healthy donors. The V and J ends lost 1 base and 6 bases respectively, with 16 bases between them. CDR3 length equals 16 residues. The germline gives CDR1 LGHNA, CDR2 YNFKEQ. A multiplex PCR was run with 60 Vbeta primers and 13 Jbeta primers. Generated by immunoSEQ multiplex PCR, the TCRdb table keeps only in-frame clones and is missing some. This table holds just under 95,000 clones, about 85% found once. This TCR derives from a girl aged 2 to 10 in good health and CMV-seropositive. Sequencing was carried out using PBMCs. V gene TRBV4-2 combines with J gene TRBJ2-1; tentatively, D is TRBD2 (6 bases). CDR3 in amino acids: CASSQVGVGSSNEQFF. The CDR3 nucleotides read TGTGCCAGCAGCCAAGTCGGCGTCGGGAGTTCCAATGAGCAGTTCTTC.